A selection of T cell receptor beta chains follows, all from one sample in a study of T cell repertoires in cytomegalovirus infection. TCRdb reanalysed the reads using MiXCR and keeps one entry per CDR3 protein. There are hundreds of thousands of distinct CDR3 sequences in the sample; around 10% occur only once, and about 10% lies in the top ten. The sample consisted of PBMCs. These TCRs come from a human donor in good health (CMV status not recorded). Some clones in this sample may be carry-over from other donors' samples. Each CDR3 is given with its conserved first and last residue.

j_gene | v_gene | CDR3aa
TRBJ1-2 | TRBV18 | CASSPQQTNYGYTF
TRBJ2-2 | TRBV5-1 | CASSLAPGTVYGELFF
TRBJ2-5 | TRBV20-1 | CSAQHQETQYF
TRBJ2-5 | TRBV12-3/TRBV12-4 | CASRSTRDQQETQYF
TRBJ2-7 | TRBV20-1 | CSAPPLSSYEQYF
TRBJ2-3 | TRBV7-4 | CASSPRQWRFTDTQYF
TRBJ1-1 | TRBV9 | CASSPLLGGIKDTEAFF
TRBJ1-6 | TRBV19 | CASSGAGGGPSSSLRNSPLHF
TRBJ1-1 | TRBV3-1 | CASSPSAGTEAFF
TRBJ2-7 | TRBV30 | CATNLAGYSYEQYF
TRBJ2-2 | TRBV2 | CASTGLAGPQAGELFF
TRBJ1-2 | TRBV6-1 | CASTTGNYGYTF
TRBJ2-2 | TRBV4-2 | CASSQERRATNTGELFF
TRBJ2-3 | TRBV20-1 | CSAITSGNTDTQYF
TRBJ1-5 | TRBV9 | CASSAGTGDSNQPQHF
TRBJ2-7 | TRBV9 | CASSERTGVYEQYF
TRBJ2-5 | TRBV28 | CASLSGTGSETQYF
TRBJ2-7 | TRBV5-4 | CASRFAGNYEQYF
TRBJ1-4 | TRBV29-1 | CSAGPSTNEKLFF
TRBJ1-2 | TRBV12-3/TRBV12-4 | CASSRGSDYGYTF
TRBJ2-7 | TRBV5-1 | CASRSGGGGYEQYF
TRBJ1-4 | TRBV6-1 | CASSYSGINEKLFF
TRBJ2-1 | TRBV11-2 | CASSFLAGEAYNEQFF
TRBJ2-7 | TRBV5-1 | CASSLDWIYEQYF
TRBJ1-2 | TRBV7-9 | CASSFARGPDGYTF
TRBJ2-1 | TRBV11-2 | CASSLAAGLADHLGFYNEQFF
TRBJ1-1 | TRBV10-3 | CAISRDLGTEAFF
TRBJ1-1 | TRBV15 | CATSRDKEQGAILKAEAFF
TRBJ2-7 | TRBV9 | CASSALASSSYEQYF
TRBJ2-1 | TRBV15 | CATSREVATYNEQFF
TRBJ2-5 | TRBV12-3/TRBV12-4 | CASSVAGGVETQYF
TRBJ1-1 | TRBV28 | CASSFRVNTEAFF
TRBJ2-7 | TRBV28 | CASRGVLGVGASPYEQYF
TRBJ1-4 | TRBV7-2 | CASSLDRGAGKLFF
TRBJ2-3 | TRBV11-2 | CASSSDRANTDTQYF
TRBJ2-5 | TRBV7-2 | CASSFAGSRTQYF
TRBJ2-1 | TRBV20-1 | CSARGHPGLAGGLPHNEQFF
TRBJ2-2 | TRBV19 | CASSIAGGELFF
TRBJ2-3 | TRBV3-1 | CASSQTAAGVGDTQYF
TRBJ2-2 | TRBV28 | CASATLWETGVTGELFF
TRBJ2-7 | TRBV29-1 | CSALPRGSSEQYF
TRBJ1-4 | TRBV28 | CASSSTRGLSEKLFF
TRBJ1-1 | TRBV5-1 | CASSLSSGVDTEAFF
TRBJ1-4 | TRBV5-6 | CASSVRVEETNEKLFF
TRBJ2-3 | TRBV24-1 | CATSRTGATTDTQYF
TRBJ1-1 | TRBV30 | CAWDRIPLNTEAFF
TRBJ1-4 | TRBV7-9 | CASSSGQGVPNEKLFF
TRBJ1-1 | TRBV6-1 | CASSRRTGVNTEAFF
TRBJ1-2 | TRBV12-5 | CASGLVKEGSNYGYTF
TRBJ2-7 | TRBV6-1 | CASSERVRQTYEQYF
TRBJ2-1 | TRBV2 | CASKLTSGDYNEQFF
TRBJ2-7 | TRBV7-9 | CASSPNDDRFNSYEQYF
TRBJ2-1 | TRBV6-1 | CASSKAGHNEQFF
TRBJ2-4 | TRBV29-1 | CSVWGEGSIQYF
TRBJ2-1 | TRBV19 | CASSIGTEQFF